This T cell receptor (beta chain) was identified during a study of response to subunit inactivated influenza vaccine. Study results and limitations: With each seasonal influenza vaccination, the authors suggested, few new T cells are recruited.

V lost 5 bases, J lost 3 bases, and 9 bases stayed unmatched. There are 16 residues in the CDR3. The germline V gene encodes CDR1 SGHTA and CDR2 FQGNSA. TCRdb analysed the RT-PCR reads with MiXCR anew, one entry per CDR3 protein. The sample lists approximately 700,000 distinct CDR3 sequences; roughly 14% were seen once. The sample holds many counts of this clonotype. Its target is unknown. The chain employs TRBV7-2 and TRBJ2-7, with 11 bases matching TRBD2. The TCR originated in a man between 45 and 60 years old who received an inactivated influenza vaccine. The sequencing used PBMCs from blood, collected 14 days before vaccination. The CDR3: CASSTISGTSGYEQYF. The CDR3 region has the DNA TGTGCCAGCAGCACAATATCCGGGACTAGCGGCTACGAGCAGTACTTC.